A selection of T cell receptor beta chains follows, all from one sample in a study of control samples from healthy donors and cancer patients. The protocol was immunoSEQ multiplex PCR, while the TCRdb copy is restricted to in-frame clones and leaves out a portion. The data hold around 200,000 clones, with 85% to 95% observed a single time. Sequences were obtained from blood. The receptor set was obtained from a man aged 18 to 29 in good health. Each CDR3 is given with its conserved first and last residue. Clone size is shown for a subset of rows, as once, few, many or a class of expanded clone.

>TRBJ2-1|once|TRBV6-5
CASTSTGGEQFF
>TRBJ1-4|NA|TRBV6-5
CAVQDRGDEKLFF
>TRBJ2-7|NA|TRBV5-6
CASSSGQGAREQYF
>TRBJ2-1|NA|TRBV7-2
CASSPLQGPNEQFF
>TRBJ2-3|NA|TRBV9
CASSVESDTQYF
>TRBJ2-7|NA|TRBV20-1
CSAILLYEQYF
>TRBJ1-1|NA|TRBV19
CASSNVGDTEAFF
>TRBJ2-2|few|TRBV5-1
CASSLGAGPGELFF
>TRBJ1-2|NA|TRBV28
CASRLQGYGGYTF
>TRBJ1-3|NA|TRBV25-1
CASSVGSGNTIYF
>TRBJ1-2|NA|TRBV20-1
CSAPGGGYTF
>TRBJ1-6|once|TRBV30
CAWDGFNSPLHF
>TRBJ2-3|NA|TRBV5-1
CASSSGVGTSTDTQYF
>TRBJ2-1|NA|TRBV12-5
CASGLGRGALSSYNEQFF
>TRBJ2-2|NA|TRBV2
CASSEAVYTGELFF
>TRBJ2-7|NA|TRBV2
CASAGQATYEQYF
>TRBJ1-1|NA|TRBV19
CASSIYLGGRTEAFF
>TRBJ2-1|NA|TRBV7-2
CASSLGGRYDEQFF
>TRBJ2-3|NA|TRBV6-5
CASSYSSAGPGDTQYF
>TRBJ1-3|once|TRBV12-5
CASGFLYPGQGTGNTIYF
>TRBJ1-6|NA|TRBV7-2
CASSLEWRNSPLHF
>TRBJ1-3|NA|TRBV3-1/TRBV3-2
CASSQVRGSGNTIYF
>TRBJ1-4|NA|TRBV24-1
CATSEAGKLFF
>TRBJ2-7|NA|TRBV9
CASSVGGEDSYEQYF
>TRBJ2-7|NA|TRBV5-6
CASSLVGGTYEQYF
>TRBJ1-5|NA|TRBV2
CASSLQGGNQPQHF